Listed below are T cell receptor beta chains from one sample, sequenced in a study of CD8+CD57+ T cells in acquired aplastic anemia. MiXCR was run by TCRdb on the reads, yielding one entry per CDR3 protein. This table holds more than 150,000 distinct CDR3 sequences, 40% to 50% found once. Material for sequencing was sorted CD4+, CD8+, or CD8+CD57+ T cells (not recorded which) from PBMCs. These receptors were collected from a human donor with aplastic anemia. The CDR3 runs from the conserved cysteine through the conserved F or W. Each record gives: CDR3 length, J gene, D gene, V gene, clone size, CDR3 protein, CDR3 DNA. A D gene is named only where the DNA matches it firmly. Size is omitted from some rows. Given values are once, few, many or a class for expanded clones.

>17|TRBJ1-3|-|TRBV10-3|-
CASSYRSPQSSGNTIYF
TGTGCCAGCAGTTACCGGTCCCCACAAAGCTCTGGAAACACCATATATTTT
>14|TRBJ2-5|-|TRBV6-2/TRBV6-3|many
CASTSRETRETQYF
TGTGCCAGCACCTCCCGGGAGACTCGAGAGACCCAGTACTTC
>14|TRBJ2-1|TRBD2|TRBV24-1|few
CATSDRTSTDEQFF
TGTGCCACCAGTGATCGGACTAGTACTGATGAGCAGTTCTTC
>15|TRBJ2-7|TRBD1|TRBV7-9|-
CASSTLGQGAGKQYF
TGTGCCAGCAGCACCCTGGGACAGGGGGCGGGCAAGCAGTACTTC
>14|TRBJ2-7|TRBD2|TRBV20-1|many
CSARDSSGSYEQYF
TGCAGTGCTAGAGATTCCAGCGGGAGCTACGAGCAGTACTTC
>15|TRBJ2-2|-|TRBV7-2|-
CAGSRARGGTGELFF
TGTGCCGGCAGCCGAGCCCGTGGTGGGACCGGGGAGCTGTTTTTT
>15|TRBJ2-2|TRBD2|TRBV10-1|-
CASSDWGGLTGELFF
TGCGCCAGCAGTGATTGGGGAGGGTTAACCGGGGAGCTGTTTTTT
>13|TRBJ1-1|-|TRBV7-2|many
CASSLVGYTEAFF
TGTGCCAGCAGCTTAGTGGGGTACACTGAAGCTTTCTTT
>13|TRBJ2-7|-|TRBV7-9|-
CAIGDGTSYEQYF
TGTGCCATAGGGGACGGGACCTCCTACGAGCAGTACTTC
>14|TRBJ2-7|-|TRBV12-3/TRBV12-4|-
CASSLAGSFDEQYF
TGTGCCAGCAGTTTAGCGGGAAGTTTCGACGAGCAGTACTTC
>14|TRBJ2-7|-|TRBV10-3|-
CAISNTGPPYEQYF
TGTGCCATCAGTAACACAGGGCCTCCCTACGAGCAGTACTTC
>15|TRBJ1-2|-|TRBV7-8|many
CASSLAQGGRLGYTF
TGTGCCAGCAGCTTAGCGCAAGGAGGGAGGCTCGGCTACACCTTC
>12|TRBJ2-2|-|TRBV7-2|few
CASSFIAGELFF
TGTGCCAGCAGCTTCATTGCCGGGGAGCTGTTTTTT
>15|TRBJ2-5|-|TRBV24-1|-
CATSDRSGIGETQYF
TGTGCCACCAGTGATAGGAGCGGAATAGGGGAGACCCAGTACTTC
>12|TRBJ2-1|-|TRBV7-3|-
CASSLAGHEQFF
TGTGCCAGCAGCTTGGCAGGTCATGAGCAGTTCTTC
>14|TRBJ2-1|TRBD1|TRBV19|few
CASSPGTDYNEQFF
TGTGCCAGTAGCCCCGGGACAGATTACAATGAGCAGTTCTTC
>12|TRBJ1-5|-|TRBV6-6|many
CASSNRDQPQHF
TGTGCCAGCAGTAACAGGGATCAGCCCCAGCATTTT
>15|TRBJ2-3|TRBD2|TRBV24-1|-
CATEPGTSDTDTQYF
TGTGCCACTGAACCCGGGACTAGCGACACAGATACGCAGTATTTT
>16|TRBJ2-1|TRBD2|TRBV2|many
CASNRLAGGTYNEQFF
TGTGCCAGCAATAGACTAGCGGGAGGGACCTACAATGAGCAGTTCTTC
>13|TRBJ1-5|TRBD1|TRBV20-1|-
CSARGQGNQPQHF
TGCAGTGCTAGAGGACAGGGTAATCAGCCCCAGCATTTT
>13|TRBJ1-2|-|TRBV24-1|-
CATSDRRIRGYTF
TGTGCCACCAGTGATAGGCGGATTCGGGGCTACACCTTC
>13|TRBJ1-1|-|TRBV13|many
CASSLRVHTEAFF
TGTGCCAGCAGCTTGAGGGTACACACTGAAGCTTTCTTT
>13|TRBJ2-3|TRBD1|TRBV29-1|-
CSAGDRTTDTQYF
TGCAGCGCTGGGGACAGGACGACAGATACGCAGTATTTT
>13|TRBJ1-5|-|TRBV2|-
CASSEAAGAPQHF
TGTGCCAGCAGTGAAGCGGCAGGGGCCCCCCAGCATTTT
>12|TRBJ1-5|-|TRBV2|few
CASSRLVQPQHF
TGTGCCTCCAGCCGGCTAGTGCAGCCCCAGCATTTT
>14|TRBJ1-1|-|TRBV6-2/TRBV6-3|-
CASGYTPLGREAFF
TGTGCCAGCGGTTATACCCCCCTGGGCAGAGAAGCTTTCTTT
>15|TRBJ2-7|-|TRBV7-9|-
CATTAPFVGIDEQYF
TGTGCCACCACGGCCCCCTTCGTAGGAATTGACGAGCAGTACTTC
>15|TRBJ1-2|-|TRBV11-3|many
CASSLNSIQHYGYTF
TGTGCCAGCAGCTTAAATTCCATACAACACTATGGCTACACCTTC
>15|TRBJ1-1|-|TRBV2|-
CASSVETALNTEAFF
TGTGCCAGCAGTGTCGAGACAGCCCTGAACACTGAAGCTTTCTTT
>15|TRBJ1-1|-|TRBV29-1|once
CASSGRTKRDTEAFF
TGTGCCAGCAGTGGACGGACCAAGCGGGACACTGAAGCTTTCTTT
>15|TRBJ1-1|-|TRBV2|many
CASIGGTAPNTEAFF
TGTGCCAGCATCGGAGGGACGGCGCCCAACACTGAAGCTTTCTTT
>16|TRBJ2-1|TRBD1|TRBV11-1|few
CASSPGDRVSYNEQFF
TGTGCCAGCAGCCCAGGAGACAGGGTCTCCTACAATGAGCAGTTCTTC
>13|TRBJ1-2|-|TRBV2|-
CASSDAINYGYTF
TGTGCCAGCAGTGACGCAATTAACTATGGCTACACCTTC
>14|TRBJ1-6|-|TRBV2|many
CASSEEGQGSPLHF
TGTGCCAGCAGTGAAGAGGGTCAGGGTTCACCCCTCCACTTT
>13|TRBJ2-3|-|TRBV19|-
CASSKESWDTQYF
TGTGCCAGTAGTAAGGAGTCCTGGGATACGCAGTATTTT
>14|TRBJ1-1|-|TRBV2|-
CASSPGHMNTEAFF
TGTGCCAGCTCTCCGGGACACATGAACACTGAAGCTTTCTTT
>13|TRBJ1-6|-|TRBV2|few
CASSEGRGSPLHF
TGTGCCAGCAGTGAGGGTCGGGGGTCACCCCTCCACTTT
>15|TRBJ1-2|-|TRBV9|few
CASSVLTAANYGYTF
TGTGCCAGCAGCGTTCTGACAGCCGCTAACTATGGCTACACCTTC
>15|TRBJ2-1|-|TRBV14|-
CASSQGQVSYNEQFF
TGTGCCAGCAGCCAGGGTCAAGTCTCCTACAATGAGCAGTTCTTC
>13|TRBJ1-2|TRBD1|TRBV24-1|-
CATSDWTGSGYTF
TGTGCCACTAGTGACTGGACAGGGAGTGGCTACACCTTC
>12|TRBJ1-2|-|TRBV3-1|-
CASSQDPWGYTF
TGTGCCAGCAGCCAAGATCCTTGGGGCTACACCTTC
>15|TRBJ1-3|-|TRBV5-6|many
CASSSGPSSGNTIYF
TGTGCCAGCAGCTCGGGACCTTCCTCTGGAAACACCATATATTTT
>15|TRBJ2-3|-|TRBV15|-
CATSRGTQEGDTQYF
TGTGCCACCAGCAGAGGGACTCAAGAAGGAGATACGCAGTATTTT
>19|TRBJ2-2|TRBD1|TRBV25-1|-
CASSSLQGGQGGGTGELFF
TGTGCCAGCAGTTCCCTCCAGGGGGGACAGGGAGGCGGCACCGGGGAGCTGTTTTTT
>15|TRBJ2-2|TRBD1|TRBV2|-
CASKGVSGQDGELFF
TGTGCCAGCAAAGGGGTATCGGGACAGGATGGGGAGCTGTTTTTT
>16|TRBJ2-3|TRBD2|TRBV20-1|-
CSARAFSGGARDTQYF
TGCAGTGCTAGAGCGTTTAGCGGGGGGGCCCGAGATACGCAGTATTTT
>14|TRBJ1-5|-|TRBV19|-
CASRVTGPDQPQHF
TGTGCCAGTAGAGTTACAGGTCCGGATCAGCCCCAGCATTTT
>13|TRBJ2-5|-|TRBV19|-
CASAGTAEETQYF
TGTGCCAGTGCGGGGACAGCTGAAGAGACCCAGTACTTC
>13|TRBJ1-6|-|TRBV7-9|-
CASSSQAHSPLHF
TGTGCCAGCAGCTCGCAAGCTCATTCACCCCTCCACTTT